This T cell receptor (beta chain) originates from a study of blood T cell repertoires in COVID-19. The wider study: Material from acute and convalescent COVID-19 was sourced from the United States, Italy and Spain. From T cells, B-cell-depleted T cells, or PBMCs came the material, which was cDNA or gDNA.

Methods used by the authors: The authors estimated nucleated cell counts from reference gene primer amplification. Data came from immunoSEQ multiplex PCR; TCRdb stores just in-frame clones and leaves some out. Clonal size and the V and J genes are those of that table, whereas D and trimming came from the DNA. The table shows 50,000 or so clones, with around 86% occurring only once. Source material: peripheral blood. This TCR came from a man in his fifties or sixties with active COVID-19.

The CDR3 loop is CASTPGRARFEQYF. The DNA for the CDR3 is TGTGCCAGCACCCCGGGGAGGGCCCGTTTTGAGCAGTACTTC. This chain links TRBV6-5 with TRBJ2-7, with 7 bases matching TRBD2. The CDR3 is 14 amino acids. Losses at the gene ends were 7 bases for V and 7 bases for J; bases not matched to a gene: 13. Looked up from germline, CDR1 is MNHEY and CDR2 is SVGAGI.